The clone carrying this T cell receptor (beta chain) came up many times. The data were taken from a study of metastatic and nonmetastatic thyroid tumors. TCRdb re-analyzed the PCR reads using MiXCR. In the table there are about 39,000 clones, 19% of which are singletons. Patients were all untreated before their thyroid surgery. Germline V CDR1 and CDR2: DFQATT, SNEGSKA (reference sequence). V was clipped by 0 bases and J by 7 bases; unmatched bases: 11. This CDR3 is built from 16 residues. This chain connects TRBV20-1 to TRBJ1-4, with 7 bases fitting TRBD1. The sample taken for sequencing was blood. This sequence was found in a female donor with papillary thyroid cancer or a benign thyroid nodule (not recorded which). Some clones in this sample may be carry-over from other donors' samples. The CDR3 DNA is TGCAGTGCTAGAGATTATGGAAGGGACAGCCCTGAAAAACTGTTTTTT. Its translation: CSARDYGRDSPEKLFF.